This T cell receptor (beta chain) stems from a study of blood T cell repertoires in COVID-19. The V end was cut by 7 bases, the J end by 0 bases, with 9 bases between. The CDR3 is 14 amino acids. Germline V gene lookup returns CDR1 SNHLY and CDR2 FYNNEI. This table comes from immunoSEQ multiplex PCR, and its TCRdb copy is limited to in-frame clones, with some not included. This table holds approximately 200,000 clones, about 90% found once. Sample: PBMCs or T cells enriched from blood (not recorded which). The V gene is TRBV2, the J gene TRBJ2-2; D remains ambiguous. This TCR derives from a woman in her 30s who had recovered from COVID-19. DNA for the CDR3: TGTGCCAGCAACCGGTTCGCGAACACCGGGGAGCTGTTTTTT. It is translated as CASNRFANTGELFF.